This TCR beta chain was captured in a study of cytomegalovirus exposure and HLA in healthy donors. The PCR contained 60 Vbeta and 13 Jbeta primers. The data were produced by immunoSEQ multiplex PCR, yet TCRdb's version contains in-frame clones alone and is incomplete. The table includes roughly 140,000 clones, 82% detected once. V was shortened by 3 bases and J by 4 bases, with 15 bases between the two germline ends. Germline CDR1 and CDR2: SGHDN and FVKESK. This CDR3 is built from 15 residues. General observations from the study: A prior analysis recorded that most TCR beta V segments were productive about 90% or about 30% of the time.

To note about this clone: No antigen is known for it.

The clonotype originates from a man aged 25 to 40 in good health and CMV-seropositive. This rearrangement joins TRBV14 to TRBJ2-5; D may be TRBD2 (6 bases). The sample consisted of PBMCs. The CDR3 nucleotides read TGTGCCAGCAGCCAGACCCGCAGGGAGGCAGAGACCCAGTACTTC. It translates to CASSQTRREAETQYF.